This T cell receptor beta chain was sequenced for a study of cytotoxic CD8 clonotypes in ibrutinib-treated CLL (dated by TCRdb to the early 2020s). For context, the study as a whole: The cohort was composed of about a dozen relapsed/refractory and about 16 treatment-naive patients; IGHV unmutated status was identified in under 18 patients. An average of around 250,000 productive templates and tens of thousands of productive rearrangements was obtained per sample. Of the 80 to 95 participants in the trial, about 25 had longitudinal samples available. Response samples were taken after a median of approximately 12 months on treatment, ranging from roughly 6 to 36 months. Patients were still on ibrutinib when every remission and progressive disease sample was collected. Responses were partial in some 24 patients and complete in 2; after median about 63 months follow-up, some 15 stayed in remission and roughly twelve progressed. Cryopreserved peripheral blood mononuclear cells were obtained prior to treatment, at the time of response, and at either disease progression or sustained remission. The full study reports these points: At ibrutinib response clonality went up, during sustained remission it held steady, and at progression it dropped back toward baseline. At baseline, clonality was higher than in age-matched healthy donors and showed a strong correlation with circulating CD8+ T-cell counts. Sampling times were not matched between sustained-remission and progressing patients, and lymph node repertoires were not studied. Public clonotypes were rare and either shrank or stayed stable during treatment, and the rise in clonality at ibrutinib response reflected expansion of private clonotypes.

Taken with the paper, the label for time point translates to: roughly 12 months on ibrutinib. For TCR beta library preparation, 2 to 2.5 micrograms of genomic DNA were isolated from cryopreserved PBMCs. High-throughput TCR beta sequencing was performed on longitudinal blood samples from CLL patients receiving ibrutinib monotherapy. The patients took part in an open-label, single-center phase 2 trial of ibrutinib monotherapy. On a MiSeq, deep resolution sequencing aimed for a depth between 1 in 1 million and 1 in 200,000 T cells, with each clonotype covered 10x on average. TCR beta libraries were generated with the immunoSEQ hsTCRB Kit. Processing in the source paper ran as follows. ImmunoSEQ Data Assistant and ImmunoSEQ Analyzer were used for data analysis, and V, D and J genes were assigned according to IMGT definitions. Clonality, with values ranging from 0 to 1, was calculated as one minus the normalized Shannon entropy of productive rearrangement frequencies. Only overrepresented clonotypes making up at least 0.05% of the repertoire of each patient were included in the public clonotype analysis. Roughly 12 age-matched healthy donor repertoires from immuneACCESS were used as controls for clonality. Not all clones reach the TCRdb copy of this immuneACCESS table, which keeps in-frame sequences only. Checked studies attribute under half of the gap to unresolved V genes and leave the rest unexplained. V and J calls and clone size are copied from that table; D and trimming were computed from the DNA. Counted in this sample were 80,000 to 95,000 clones; 70% to 80% of them appeared once. Of the sample, approximately 5.1% is held by the ten largest clones.

From cysteine to phenylalanine, the CDR3 is 12 amino acids long. Only the CDR3 portion is preserved as DNA: 36 bases, with reading frame beginning at the first base. V is pared back by 0 bases and J by 15 bases, with 13 bases lying between the germline termini. Based on the germline V gene, the CDR1 and CDR2 sequences are SGDLS and YYNGEE. A remark on this clone: Its binding antigen is unknown. It has no much larger one-base neighbor in the sample; base qualities were not kept.

The sequence was collected from a human donor with chronic lymphocytic leukemia. Here the sequenced sample was PBMCs, taken after 12 months of ibrutinib treatment. The chain is assembled from TRBV9 and TRBJ2-1, with the D gene uncertain. This receptor carries the CDR3 CASSVGELGPFF. The nucleotides read TGTGCCAGCAGCGTAGGTGAGTTGGGTCCGTTCTTC.